This T cell receptor (beta chain) was recorded in a study of blood T cell repertoires in COVID-19 (dated by TCRdb to 2018 to 2020). As for the study more broadly: Collaborator samples came from the United States, Italy and Spain and covered acute and convalescent phases of COVID-19. The material from the prospective study consisted of cDNA or gDNA derived from T cells, B-cell-depleted T cells, or PBMCs. Subjects who had been exposed to COVID-19, were actively infected with it, or had recovered from it provided the deeply sampled blood TCRbeta repertoires that made up the dataset. The repertoires were released in a freely available public database intended as a resource for research on the immune response to SARS-CoV-2. Samples were obtained from the ongoing ImmuneRACE study (first 160 participants) and from 1,254 subjects provided by 6 global collaborators. Nearly every sample came with metadata listing a de-identified subject ID, COVID-19 status, age in years and sex. Where HLA class I and class II types were available, the types were taken from metadata supplied by the sample provider, not from assay-based typing. What the research found in general, with its limitations: How much clinical and demographic metadata was included differed by source and by participant, and the metadata was provided uncurated.

This clone occurred a few times. There is no known antigen for this receptor. It has no much larger one-base neighbor in the sample; base qualities were not kept. TCRbeta CDR3 regions were amplified from genomic DNA by means of the immunoSEQ Assay, a bias-controlled multiplex PCR. As for the original processing: The number of nucleated cells in each sample was estimated by amplification of reference gene primers within the assay. To quantify the absolute abundance of each unique TCRbeta CDR3 rearrangement, sequence reads were collapsed and filtered. Productive Simpson clonality was computed per sample as the square root of Simpson's diversity index over productive rearrangements. In TCRdb, the immuneACCESS table is reduced to in-frame sequences with V and J assigned. These tables do not hold every clone; where another copy was compared, an unresolved V gene accounts for under half, and the others remain unexplained. That table is the source of V, J and clone size, and D and trimming were worked out from the DNA. The sample yields 65,000 to 85,000 clones; about 86% were counted once. The ten largest clones add up to under 6.5% of the sample.

At one collaborating source in Seattle, patients were enrolled during active infection and were followed longitudinally through the course of disease. Whole blood was collected in K2EDTA tubes by collaborating institutions according to the institutions' own protocols. For TCRbeta analysis, collaborators shipped samples as frozen whole blood, isolated PBMCs, or DNA extracted from either of those sample types. CDR1 and CDR2 (KGHSH, LQKENI) derive from the germline V gene. Germline trimming: 4 bases from V, 3 bases from J; junction bases outside gene matches: 3. From cysteine to phenylalanine, the CDR3 is 15 amino acids long. Only the CDR3 part of the read is kept: 45 bases, read in frame from the first base.

The source is an elderly man with COVID-19, enrolled during active disease. The V gene is TRBV18 and the J gene is TRBJ2-2; TRBD1 lines up with 9 middle nucleotides. Sequenced sample: peripheral blood. The nucleotides read TGTGCCAGCTCACGCGACAGGGGGGACACCGGGGAGCTGTTTTTT. It translates to CASSRDRGDTGELFF.